These T cell receptor beta chains were read from a single sample in a study of control samples from healthy donors and cancer patients. The data were produced by immunoSEQ multiplex PCR, yet TCRdb's version contains in-frame clones alone and is incomplete. The sample lists approximately 44,000 clones, about three quarters occurring once. The sample comprised formalin-fixed, paraffin-embedded tissue. These receptors were obtained from a male donor with melanoma. Each CDR3 is given with its conserved first and last residue. The order of the fields is CDR3 length, D gene, V gene, J gene, clone size, CDR3 DNA, CDR3 protein. D genes are given only for firm matches. Part of the rows lack a size; the others show once, few, many or a class for expanded clones.

cdr3_length: 14
d_call: .
v_call: TRBV6-1
j_call: TRBJ1-4
clone_size: .
cdr3_nt: TGTGCCAGCAGTGAAGTTGACAAAGGTCGAAAACTGTTTTTT
cdr3_aa: CASSEVDKGRKLFF

cdr3_length: 13
d_call: .
v_call: TRBV7-9
j_call: TRBJ1-4
clone_size: .
cdr3_nt: TGTGCCAGCAGTTCAGGAGCCTACGGGAAACTGTTTTTT
cdr3_aa: CASSSGAYGKLFF

cdr3_length: 14
d_call: TRBD2
v_call: TRBV20-1
j_call: TRBJ2-3
clone_size: few
cdr3_nt: TGCAGTGCTAGTCGGGAGGGCCAGGGAGATACGCAGTATTTT
cdr3_aa: CSASREGQGDTQYF

cdr3_length: 13
d_call: .
v_call: TRBV24-1
j_call: TRBJ2-7
clone_size: few
cdr3_nt: TGTGCCACCAGTGATTTGCAGTCGTACGAGCAGTACTTC
cdr3_aa: CATSDLQSYEQYF

cdr3_length: 12
d_call: .
v_call: TRBV24-1
j_call: TRBJ2-5
clone_size: .
cdr3_nt: TGTGCCACCAATCAGGGTGGGGAGACCCAGTACTTC
cdr3_aa: CATNQGGETQYF

cdr3_length: 12
d_call: .
v_call: TRBV6-5
j_call: TRBJ2-2
clone_size: few
cdr3_nt: TGTGCCAGCGGCCCGAACACCGGGGAGCTGTTTTTT
cdr3_aa: CASGPNTGELFF

cdr3_length: 15
d_call: .
v_call: TRBV24-1
j_call: TRBJ1-2
clone_size: .
cdr3_nt: TGTGCCACCAGTGATACCGGACAGCTGAACTATGGCTACACCTTC
cdr3_aa: CATSDTGQLNYGYTF

cdr3_length: 15
d_call: .
v_call: TRBV11-2
j_call: TRBJ1-5
clone_size: .
cdr3_nt: TGTGCCAGCAGCTTTTCCGGGAATAACAATCAGCCCCAGCATTTT
cdr3_aa: CASSFSGNNNQPQHF

cdr3_length: 13
d_call: .
v_call: TRBV4-2
j_call: TRBJ1-1
clone_size: .
cdr3_nt: TGTGCCAGCAGCCAAGATGGTGGGGGTGAAGCTTTCTTT
cdr3_aa: CASSQDGGGEAFF

cdr3_length: 13
d_call: .
v_call: TRBV6-5
j_call: TRBJ1-1
clone_size: .
cdr3_nt: TGTGCCAGCAGTAGATGGGGGGACACTGAAGCTTTCTTT
cdr3_aa: CASSRWGDTEAFF

cdr3_length: 16
d_call: TRBD2
v_call: TRBV24-1
j_call: TRBJ2-1
clone_size: .
cdr3_nt: TGTGCCACCAGTACTGGAGCGGGATCTTCGGCGAATGAGCAGTTCTTC
cdr3_aa: CATSTGAGSSANEQFF

cdr3_length: 12
d_call: .
v_call: TRBV6-1
j_call: TRBJ1-5
clone_size: medium-sized
cdr3_nt: TGTGCCAGCAGTGAAAGCAATCAGCCCCAGCATTTT
cdr3_aa: CASSESNQPQHF

cdr3_length: 13
d_call: .
v_call: TRBV12-3/TRBV12-4
j_call: TRBJ2-1
clone_size: few
cdr3_nt: TGTGCCAGCAGTTTAGCGATGATGAATGAGCAGTTCTTC
cdr3_aa: CASSLAMMNEQFF

cdr3_length: 11
d_call: .
v_call: TRBV14
j_call: TRBJ2-5
clone_size: .
cdr3_nt: TGTGCCAGCAGTCGATTTCTGACCCAGTACTTC
cdr3_aa: CASSRFLTQYF

cdr3_length: 14
d_call: .
v_call: TRBV5-1
j_call: TRBJ1-4
clone_size: once
cdr3_nt: TGCGCCAGCAGTAGGCAGGCCGATAATGAAAAACTGTTTTTT
cdr3_aa: CASSRQADNEKLFF

cdr3_length: 18
d_call: .
v_call: TRBV30
j_call: TRBJ1-2
clone_size: .
cdr3_nt: TGTGCCTGGAGTGTAGTGATGGGCAGGCCACAAAACAACTATGGCTACACCTTC
cdr3_aa: CAWSVVMGRPQNNYGYTF

cdr3_length: 13
d_call: .
v_call: TRBV15
j_call: TRBJ2-3
clone_size: once
cdr3_nt: TGTGCCACCAGCAGAGGGATCACAGATACGCAGTATTTT
cdr3_aa: CATSRGITDTQYF

cdr3_length: 16
d_call: TRBD1
v_call: TRBV11-2
j_call: TRBJ2-5
clone_size: .
cdr3_nt: TGTGCCAGCAGCTTACGGGGGACAGGGATCGGGGAGACCCAGTACTTC
cdr3_aa: CASSLRGTGIGETQYF

cdr3_length: 15
d_call: TRBD2
v_call: TRBV6-5
j_call: TRBJ2-1
clone_size: few
cdr3_nt: TGTGCCAGCAGTAGGACTAGCGGAGTTTACAATGAGCAGTTCTTC
cdr3_aa: CASSRTSGVYNEQFF

cdr3_length: 15
d_call: .
v_call: TRBV2
j_call: TRBJ1-5
clone_size: medium-sized
cdr3_nt: TGTGCCAGCAGTGAAACGGGGACAATCAATCAGCCCCAGCATTTT
cdr3_aa: CASSETGTINQPQHF

cdr3_length: 15
d_call: TRBD2
v_call: TRBV11-3
j_call: TRBJ2-7
clone_size: .
cdr3_nt: TGTGCCAGCAGCTTAGGGACTAGCGGCTCCTACGAGCAGTACTTC
cdr3_aa: CASSLGTSGSYEQYF

cdr3_length: 20
d_call: TRBD2
v_call: TRBV10-3
j_call: TRBJ2-3
clone_size: .
cdr3_nt: TGTGCCATCAGTGAGTCGCCTACTACAGGGACTAGCGGGAGCACAGATACGCAGTATTTT
cdr3_aa: CAISESPTTGTSGSTDTQYF

cdr3_length: 15
d_call: .
v_call: TRBV30
j_call: TRBJ1-6
clone_size: .
cdr3_nt: TGTGCCTGGAGTGTAGGAATAGGGGAGGCTTCACCCCTCCACTTT
cdr3_aa: CAWSVGIGEASPLHF

cdr3_length: 14
d_call: .
v_call: TRBV5-6
j_call: TRBJ1-4
clone_size: .
cdr3_nt: TGTGCCAGCAGCTTGGACCTTAGGGGGGAAAAACTGTTTTTT
cdr3_aa: CASSLDLRGEKLFF

cdr3_length: 15
d_call: TRBD1
v_call: TRBV2
j_call: TRBJ2-6
clone_size: many
cdr3_nt: TGTGCCAGCAGCGGGGACAGGTCTGGGGCCAACGTCCTGACTTTC
cdr3_aa: CASSGDRSGANVLTF

cdr3_length: 14
d_call: .
v_call: TRBV7-9
j_call: TRBJ2-2
clone_size: .
cdr3_nt: TGTGCCAGCAGCTGGAACAGGGGAGGCGGGGAGCTGTTTTTT
cdr3_aa: CASSWNRGGGELFF

cdr3_length: 14
d_call: .
v_call: TRBV21-1
j_call: TRBJ2-3
clone_size: .
cdr3_nt: TGTGCCAGAATTATTAGCGGGAGCACAGATACGCAGTATTTT
cdr3_aa: CARIISGSTDTQYF

cdr3_length: 18
d_call: TRBD1
v_call: TRBV25-1
j_call: TRBJ2-6
clone_size: few
cdr3_nt: TGTGCCAGCAGTGAGTCGGGGACAGGGGGCGCTGGGGCCAACGTCCTGACTTTC
cdr3_aa: CASSESGTGGAGANVLTF

cdr3_length: 17
d_call: TRBD2
v_call: TRBV4-1
j_call: TRBJ2-5
clone_size: few
cdr3_nt: TGCGCCAGCAGAGGACTAGCGGGAGGCGGGCAAAGGGAGACCCAGTACTTC
cdr3_aa: CASRGLAGGGQRETQYF

cdr3_length: 15
d_call: TRBD1
v_call: TRBV11-2
j_call: TRBJ1-3
clone_size: .
cdr3_nt: TGTGCCAGCAGCTTATGGACAGGGGGTGGAAACACCATATATTTT
cdr3_aa: CASSLWTGGGNTIYF

cdr3_length: 13
d_call: .
v_call: TRBV6-5
j_call: TRBJ2-7
clone_size: .
cdr3_nt: TGTGCCAGCAGCCAGAGGAGCTCCTACGAGCAGTACTTC
cdr3_aa: CASSQRSSYEQYF

cdr3_length: 13
d_call: .
v_call: TRBV19
j_call: TRBJ2-4
clone_size: few
cdr3_nt: TGTGCCACCCGGACAAACCATTGGGACATTCAGTACTTC
cdr3_aa: CATRTNHWDIQYF

cdr3_length: 16
d_call: TRBD1
v_call: TRBV5-6
j_call: TRBJ1-5
clone_size: .
cdr3_nt: TGTGCCAGCAGCTCCTTGCGACAGGGGTACAATCAGCCCCAGCATTTT
cdr3_aa: CASSSLRQGYNQPQHF

cdr3_length: 12
d_call: .
v_call: TRBV12-3/TRBV12-4
j_call: TRBJ1-5
clone_size: .
cdr3_nt: TGTGCCAGCAGTTTATTTGCCGGACCCCAGCATTTT
cdr3_aa: CASSLFAGPQHF

cdr3_length: 13
d_call: .
v_call: TRBV14
j_call: TRBJ1-1
clone_size: once
cdr3_nt: TGTGCCAGCAGCCAAAGCTCCAGGACTGAAGCTTTCTTT
cdr3_aa: CASSQSSRTEAFF

cdr3_length: 14
d_call: .
v_call: TRBV29-1
j_call: TRBJ2-5
clone_size: .
cdr3_nt: TGCAGCGTTCAAGAAGCGGCCTTCCAAGAGACCCAGTACTTC
cdr3_aa: CSVQEAAFQETQYF

cdr3_length: 13
d_call: .
v_call: TRBV10-3
j_call: TRBJ1-5
clone_size: .
cdr3_nt: TGTACCATCAGTGAGTCCCAGCATCAGCCCCAGCATTTT
cdr3_aa: CTISESQHQPQHF

cdr3_length: 13
d_call: .
v_call: TRBV30
j_call: TRBJ2-1
clone_size: .
cdr3_nt: TGTGCCTGGAGTGTACGGCCCCCCAATGAGCAGTTCTTC
cdr3_aa: CAWSVRPPNEQFF

cdr3_length: 13
d_call: .
v_call: TRBV2
j_call: TRBJ2-5
clone_size: .
cdr3_nt: TGTGCCAGCAGAGGTGGGGGCCAAGAGACCCAGTACTTC
cdr3_aa: CASRGGGQETQYF

cdr3_length: 15
d_call: TRBD2
v_call: TRBV9
j_call: TRBJ2-2
clone_size: few
cdr3_nt: TGTGCCAGCAGTGTTAGCGGGAGGGACACCGGGGAGCTGTTTTTT
cdr3_aa: CASSVSGRDTGELFF

cdr3_length: 15
d_call: .
v_call: TRBV5-4
j_call: TRBJ1-1
clone_size: .
cdr3_nt: TGTGCCAGCAGCTCCCGGGACCACATGAACACTGAAGCTTTCTTT
cdr3_aa: CASSSRDHMNTEAFF

cdr3_length: 13
d_call: TRBD2
v_call: TRBV10-2
j_call: TRBJ2-5
clone_size: .
cdr3_nt: TGCGCCTCCTCTTTCGGGGAGGGCCAGGCCCAGTACTTC
cdr3_aa: CASSFGEGQAQYF

cdr3_length: 15
d_call: TRBD2
v_call: TRBV18
j_call: TRBJ2-7
clone_size: .
cdr3_nt: TGTGCCAGCTCACCGGGACTAGCGGGAGGAAACGAGCAGTACTTC
cdr3_aa: CASSPGLAGGNEQYF

cdr3_length: 17
d_call: TRBD1
v_call: TRBV5-1
j_call: TRBJ1-5
clone_size: .
cdr3_nt: TGCGCCAGCAGCTTGGTCCCACAGGGGTATAGCAATCAGCCCCAGCATTTT
cdr3_aa: CASSLVPQGYSNQPQHF

cdr3_length: 15
d_call: .
v_call: TRBV7-2
j_call: TRBJ2-2
clone_size: many
cdr3_nt: TGTGCCAGCAGCTTAGTAGCTTTGGACACCGGGGAGCTGTTTTTT
cdr3_aa: CASSLVALDTGELFF

cdr3_length: 15
d_call: .
v_call: TRBV3-1/TRBV3-2
j_call: TRBJ2-3
clone_size: .
cdr3_nt: TGTGCCAGCAGCCGAGGACTGATAGGCACAGATACGCAGTATTTT
cdr3_aa: CASSRGLIGTDTQYF

cdr3_length: 16
d_call: .
v_call: TRBV7-2
j_call: TRBJ1-6
clone_size: .
cdr3_nt: TGTGCCAGCATCCCCCCTCCGGGGACACGGAATTCACCCCTCCACTTT
cdr3_aa: CASIPPPGTRNSPLHF

cdr3_length: 16
d_call: .
v_call: TRBV7-9
j_call: TRBJ2-1
clone_size: medium-sized
cdr3_nt: TGTGCCAGCAGCTTGGGCGGCCGGAGCTCCTACAATGAGCAGTTCTTC
cdr3_aa: CASSLGGRSSYNEQFF

cdr3_length: 12
d_call: .
v_call: TRBV29-1
j_call: TRBJ2-2
clone_size: many
cdr3_nt: TGCAGCGTTGAGCAGGGAGCCGGGGAGCTGTTTTTT
cdr3_aa: CSVEQGAGELFF

cdr3_length: 14
d_call: .
v_call: TRBV3-1/TRBV3-2
j_call: TRBJ2-3
clone_size: .
cdr3_nt: TGTGCCAGCAGCCGGGGGGTTAGCACAGATACGCAGTATTTT
cdr3_aa: CASSRGVSTDTQYF